These 26 T cell receptor beta chains were sequenced from one sample in a study of blood T cell repertoires in COVID-19 (dated by TCRdb to about 2020). Library creation used the immunoSEQ multiplex PCR assay. This is the immuneACCESS table as TCRdb keeps it, with only in-frame sequences that have V and J called. A part of the clones is gone; compared with another copy, unresolved V genes explain less than half, and the rest is unexplained. The table for this sample lists some 120,000 clones; approximately 90% of them were counted only once. The biggest ten clones account for approximately 1.9% of the sample. The sample comprised peripheral blood. Receptor source: a human donor with active COVID-19. The donor label of this sample is uncertain.

This chain joins TRBV7-2 and TRBJ1-2; no clear D gene. This CDR3 spans 15 amino acids. V dropped 4 bases and J dropped 4 bases, with 16 bases sitting between them. Germline V gives CDR1 SGHTA, CDR2 FQGNSA. The CDR3 protein is CASSSTRQQIYGYTF. In DNA, the CDR3 is TGTGCCAGCAGCTCTACCAGGCAGCAGATCTATGGCTACACCTTC.

The chain uses TRBV28 and TRBJ1-5; D remains ambiguous. Germline lookup yields CDR1 MDHEN and CDR2 SYDVKM. The CDR3 sequence is 12 residues long. The V end lost 3 bases, the J end lost 6 bases, and 6 bases lay between the germline ends. CDR3 DNA sequence: TGTGCCAGCAGTTTGCCGGTTCAGCCCCAGCATTTT. This sequence encodes CASSLPVQPQHF.

The V and J genes are TRBV27 and TRBJ2-2; a possible D gene is TRBD1 (5 bases). Germline V lookup: CDR1 MNHEY, CDR2 SMNVEV (reference sequence). The CDR3 runs 15 residues. The ends were cut back, 8 bases at V and 0 bases at J, with 13 bases in the middle. This chain's CDR3 is CASRYPGTNTGELFF. The DNA of the CDR3 is TGTGCCAGCCGTTACCCAGGGACGAACACCGGGGAGCTGTTTTTT.

This clone has only a few counts. This chain uses TRBV7-9 with TRBJ2-2; D perhaps matches TRBD1 (6 bases). From germline, CDR1 is SEHNR and CDR2 FQNEAQ (reference sequence). V was trimmed by 3 bases and J by 3 bases, leaving 17 bases between them. The CDR3 has 17 residues. Here the CDR3 reads CASSFIKQGSDTGELFF. The CDR3 DNA follows: TGTGCCAGCAGCTTCATCAAACAGGGATCAGACACCGGGGAGCTGTTTTTT.

The chain has TRBV23-1 and TRBJ2-1; 7 nucleotides agree with TRBD1. TRBV23-1 is an ORF, with its function uncertain. This CDR3 contains 16 residues. V was pared by 0 bases and J by 4 bases, with 6 bases of the junction left unmatched. This chain's CDR3 is CASSQSGTDTYNEQFF. CDR3 nucleotide sequence: TGCGCCAGCAGTCAATCTGGGACAGATACTTACAATGAGCAGTTCTTC.

This clone was seen a handful of times. V and J are TRBV5-5 and TRBJ2-7; 8 bases align to TRBD2. The CDR3 is 16 residues long. The V segment lost 3 bases and the J segment 1 base; nucleotides outside the gene matches: 9. Per germline, CDR1 SGHKS and CDR2 YYEKEE (reference sequence). As DNA, the CDR3 is TGTGCCAGCAGCTATACTAGCGGATTTTCGTCCTACGAGCAGTACTTC. Protein sequence: CASSYTSGFSSYEQYF.

The chain couples TRBV18 to TRBJ1-1; tentatively, D is TRBD1 (5 bases). CDR3 length: 16 amino acids. Trimming pared 3 bases from V and 6 bases from J, leaving 20 bases between. The germline V gene encodes CDR1 KGHSH and CDR2 LQKENI. CDR3 sequence (DNA): TGTGCCAGCTCACCGCAAACCTTCGGGACTTTAGCTGAAGCTTTCTTT. Its translation: CASSPQTFGTLAEAFF.

This rearrangement joins TRBV7-8 to TRBJ2-3; TRBD1 matches at 9 bases. Germline CDR1 and CDR2: SGHVS and FQNEAQ. V dropped 7 bases and J dropped 4; count of bases not matched to a gene: 3. The length of the CDR3 is 13 residues. The CDR3, as DNA: TGTGCCAGCACCCGGACAGGGGCAGATACGCAGTATTTT. Translation: CASTRTGADTQYF.

The V call is TRBV5-1, the J call TRBJ2-7; TRBD1 matches 10 bases. This CDR3 has 14 amino acids. From germline, CDR1 is SGHRS and CDR2 YFSETQ. Losses at the gene ends were 0 bases for V and 6 bases for J; bases not matched to a gene: 3. This CDR3 is CASSLGGQGGEQYF. DNA of the CDR3: TGCGCCAGCAGCTTGGGAGGACAGGGGGGCGAGCAGTACTTC.

This chain links TRBV4-3 with TRBJ2-1; D gene uncertain. Trimming left V 0 bases short and J 0 bases short, with 9 bases between. The CDR3 extends over 16 amino acids. Germline assignment: CDR1 LGHNA and CDR2 YSLEER. CDR3 in DNA: TGCGCCAGCAGCCAAGAGGTGGAGAGCTCCTACAATGAGCAGTTCTTC. Its protein product is CASSQEVESSYNEQFF.

This chain joins TRBV10-3 and TRBJ2-1; TRBD1 agrees at 10 bases. The CDR3 runs to 14 residues. V shed 11 bases, J shed 6 bases, and the junction held 10 bases outside the gene matches. The V gene's germline CDR1 is ENHRY and CDR2 SYGVKD. The CDR3: CAVSRQGAGNEQFF. CDR3 sequence (DNA): TGTGCCGTTTCCCGACAGGGGGCGGGCAATGAGCAGTTCTTC.

The chain employs TRBV11-2 and TRBJ1-4; tentative D call: TRBD1 (6 bases). The CDR3 is 15 residues long. Germline V gene lookup returns CDR1 SGHAT and CDR2 FQNNGV. V was trimmed by 3 bases and J by 6 bases, leaving 14 bases between them. CDR3 protein: CASSLEVTGYEKLFF. The DNA for the CDR3 is TGTGCCAGCAGCTTGGAGGTGACAGGTTATGAAAAACTGTTTTTT.

This chain uses TRBV14 with TRBJ1-1; TRBD1 matches 7 bases. The germline CDR1 and CDR2 sequences are SGHDN and FVKESK. The CDR3 is made up of 15 amino acids. After removal of 4 bases from V and 2 bases from J, the junction contained 7 bases not matched to a gene. The CDR3 sequence: CASSPGTAANTEAFF. The DNA for the CDR3 is TGTGCCAGCAGCCCGGGGACAGCAGCAAACACTGAAGCTTTCTTT.

The V and J genes are TRBV4-3 and TRBJ1-1; D is perhaps TRBD1 (6 bases). CDR1 and CDR2 (germline): LGHNA, YSLEER. CDR3 size: 15 residues. V was trimmed by 0 bases and J by 1 base, leaving 9 bases between them. DNA for the CDR3: TGCGCCAGCAGCCAAGACAGGGGCAGGAACACTGAAGCTTTCTTT. Residues: CASSQDRGRNTEAFF.

The rearrangement links TRBV12-3 or TRBV12-4 to TRBJ2-2; no definite D call. V was clipped by 8 bases and J by 5 bases, with 6 bases between them. The CDR3 spans 11 residues. The CDR3 protein is CASRRTGELFF. The CDR3 coding sequence is TGTGCCAGCCGTCGGACCGGGGAGCTGTTTTTT.

V is TRBV28 and J is TRBJ2-7; 8 nucleotides match TRBD1. Germline V lookup: CDR1 MDHEN, CDR2 SYDVKM. This CDR3 is 15 amino acids long. Trimming at V came to 3 bases and at J to 7 bases, leaving 11 bases not matched to a gene. CDR3 in amino acids: CASSFRGQVTGEQYF. CDR3 bases: TGTGCCAGCAGTTTTAGGGGACAGGTGACGGGGGAGCAGTACTTC. Full variable domain (outside the CDR3, taken from reference TRBV28 and TRBJ2-7): DVKVTQSSRYLVKRTGEKVFLECVQDMDHENMFWYRQDPGLGLRLIYFSYDVKMKEKGDIPEGYSVSREKKERFSLILESASTNQTSMYLCASSFRGQVTGEQYFGPGTRLTVT.

J is TRBJ1-3 and V is TRBV6-2 or TRBV6-3, with a possible D match to TRBD1 (6 bases). The CDR3 has 16 amino acids. Germline lookup yields CDR1 MNHEY and CDR2 SVGEGT. Trimming removed 2 bases from V and 0 bases from J, with 11 bases in between. CDR3: CASSYRQASSGNTIYF. As DNA, the CDR3 is TGTGCCAGCAGTTACCGACAGGCGAGCTCTGGAAACACCATATATTTT.

This chain uses TRBV2 with TRBJ1-5, with 7 bases identical to TRBD1. The germline gives CDR1 SNHLY, CDR2 FYNNEI. Trimming removed 0 bases from V and 1 base from J; junction bases left unmatched: 3. The CDR3 runs 16 residues. This CDR3 is CASSEAQGGSNQPQHF. The DNA for the CDR3 is TGTGCCAGCAGTGAAGCGCAGGGGGGAAGCAATCAGCCCCAGCATTTT.

A single count supports this clone. V gene TRBV3-1 (or the pseudogene TRBV3-2) combines with J gene TRBJ2-7; 7 bases line up with TRBD1. This CDR3 spans 15 amino acids. Germline trimming cut 4 bases from V and 4 bases from J; bases unmatched to any gene: 10. CDR1 and CDR2 (germline): LGHDT, YNNKEL (reference sequence). The CDR3 DNA sequence: TGTGCCAGCAGCCTCAACCGGGACAGTCGATACGAGCAGTACTTC. Translating gives CASSLNRDSRYEQYF.

This chain connects TRBV5-1 to TRBJ1-1; 8 bases line up with TRBD1. CDR1 SGHRS and CDR2 YFSETQ come from the germline V gene. The CDR3 has 15 residues. V dropped 3 bases and J dropped 4; count of bases not matched to a gene: 8. CDR3 sequence: CASSWTGSRGTEAFF. The CDR3 bases are TGCGCCAGCAGCTGGACAGGGAGCCGAGGCACTGAAGCTTTCTTT. Using reference TRBV5-1 and TRBJ1-1 for the parts outside the CDR3, the full variable domain is KAGVTQTPRYLIKTRGQQVTLSCSPISGHRSVSWYQQTPGQGLQFLFEYFSETQRNKGNFPGRFSGRQFSNSRSEMNVSTLELGDSALYLCASSWTGSRGTEAFFGQGTRLTVV.

The table lists this clone with a count of one. This rearrangement joins TRBV3-1 (or the pseudogene TRBV3-2) to TRBJ2-7, with a possible D match to TRBD1 (6 bases). V lost 1 base to trimming and J lost 3 bases, with 10 bases between them. Germline V CDR1 and CDR2: LGHDT, YNNKEL (reference sequence). The CDR3 runs to 14 residues. CDR3 residues: CASSQADSLYEQYF. The CDR3 region has the DNA TGTGCCAGCAGCCAAGCGGACAGCCTCTACGAGCAGTACTTC.

The chain recombines TRBV5-4 with TRBJ2-3, with TRBD1 as a possible D gene (6 bases). The germline CDR1 and CDR2 sequences are SGHNT and YYREEE (reference sequence). Trimming left V 4 bases short and J 0 bases short, with 15 bases between. This CDR3 spans 16 amino acids. CDR3 nucleotide sequence: TGTGCCAGCAGCAAGGGGGTGGGACACAGCACAGATACGCAGTATTTT. Translation gives CASSKGVGHSTDTQYF.

The V and J genes are TRBV7-2 and TRBJ2-3; 9 bases fit TRBD2. With 0 bases clipped from V and 8 bases from J, the junction kept 15 bases outside the gene matches. The CDR3 extends over 18 amino acids. Per germline, CDR1 SGHTA and CDR2 FQGNSA. Written as DNA, the CDR3 is TGTGCCAGCAGCTTAGCGACGGCACGCGGGGGGGCGGGGGCTACGCAGTATTTT. As protein: CASSLATARGGAGATQYF.

The count of this clone is one. The V and J genes are TRBV7-3 and TRBJ2-6; D might be TRBD1 (6 bases). The CDR3 has 18 residues. V lost 5 bases to trimming and J lost 0 bases, with 17 bases between them. From germline, CDR1 is SGHTA and CDR2 FQGTGA. For the CDR3, the DNA is TGTGCCAGCAGCCTGATTTCGTCAGGGGCCTCTGGGGCCAACGTCCTGACTTTC. Translation gives CASSLISSGASGANVLTF.

This clone was seen only a few times. J is TRBJ2-5 and V is TRBV2, with 11 positions matching TRBD1. The CDR3 consists of 15 residues. J lost 0 bases, V lost 5 bases, and 2 bases had no gene match. Germline lookup yields CDR1 SNHLY and CDR2 FYNNEI. CDR3 DNA sequence: TGTGCCAGCAGTTGGGGACAGGGGGACCAAGAGACCCAGTACTTC. This codes for CASSWGQGDQETQYF.

The rearrangement links TRBV11-3 to TRBJ2-1; D is possibly TRBD1 (5 bases). The CDR3 is 12 residues long. Germline CDR1 is SGHNT and CDR2 is YENEEA. V was clipped by 5 bases and J by 6 bases, with 8 bases between them. CDR3 nucleotide sequence: TGTGCCAGCAGCACAGGTAGCAATGAGCAGTTCTTC. Its translation is CASSTGSNEQFF.